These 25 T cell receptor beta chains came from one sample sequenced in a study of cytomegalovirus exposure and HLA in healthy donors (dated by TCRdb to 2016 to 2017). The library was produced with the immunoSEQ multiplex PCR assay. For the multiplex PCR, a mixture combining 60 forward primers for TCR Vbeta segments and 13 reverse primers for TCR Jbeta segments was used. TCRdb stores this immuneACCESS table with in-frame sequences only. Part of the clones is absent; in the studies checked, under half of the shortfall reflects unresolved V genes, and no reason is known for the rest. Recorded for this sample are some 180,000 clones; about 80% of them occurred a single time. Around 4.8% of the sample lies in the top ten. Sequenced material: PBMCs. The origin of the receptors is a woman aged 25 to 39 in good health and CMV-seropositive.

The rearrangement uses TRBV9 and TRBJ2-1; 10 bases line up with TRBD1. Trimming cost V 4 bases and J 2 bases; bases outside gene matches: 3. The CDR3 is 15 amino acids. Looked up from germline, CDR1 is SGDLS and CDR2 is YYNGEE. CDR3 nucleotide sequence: TGTGCCAGCAGCACTGACAGGGGGCCCTACAATGAGCAGTTCTTC. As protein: CASSTDRGPYNEQFF.

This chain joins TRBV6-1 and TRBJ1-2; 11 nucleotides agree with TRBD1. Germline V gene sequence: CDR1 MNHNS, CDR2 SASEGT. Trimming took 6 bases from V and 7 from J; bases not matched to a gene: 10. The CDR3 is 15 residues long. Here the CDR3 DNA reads TGTGCCAGCAGGGACAGGGGGCGAATTGGGACTGGCTACACCTTC. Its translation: CASRDRGRIGTGYTF.

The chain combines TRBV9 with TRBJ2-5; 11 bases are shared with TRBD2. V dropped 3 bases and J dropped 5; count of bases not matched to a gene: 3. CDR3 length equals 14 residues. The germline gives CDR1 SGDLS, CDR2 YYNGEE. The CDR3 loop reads CASSETSGGETQYF. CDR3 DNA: TGTGCCAGCAGCGAAACTAGCGGGGGTGAGACCCAGTACTTC.

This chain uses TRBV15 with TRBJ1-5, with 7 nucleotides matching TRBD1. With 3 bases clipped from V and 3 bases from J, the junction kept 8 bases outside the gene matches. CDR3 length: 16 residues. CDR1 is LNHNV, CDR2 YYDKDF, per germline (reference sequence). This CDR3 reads CATSSRQGNNNQPQHF. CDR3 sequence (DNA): TGTGCCACCAGCAGCCGACAGGGTAATAACAATCAGCCCCAGCATTTT.

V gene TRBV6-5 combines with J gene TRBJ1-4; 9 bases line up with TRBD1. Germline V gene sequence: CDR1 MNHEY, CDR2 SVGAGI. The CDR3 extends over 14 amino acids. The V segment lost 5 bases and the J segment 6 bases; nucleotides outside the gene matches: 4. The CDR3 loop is CASSGTGLDEKLFF. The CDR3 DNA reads TGTGCCAGCAGTGGGACAGGGCTTGATGAAAAACTGTTTTTT.

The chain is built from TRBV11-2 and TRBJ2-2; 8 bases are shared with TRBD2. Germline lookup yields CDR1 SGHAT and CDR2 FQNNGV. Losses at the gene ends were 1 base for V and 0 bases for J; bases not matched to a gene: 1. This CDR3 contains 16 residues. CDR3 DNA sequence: TGTGCCAGCAGCTTAGGTAGCGGGGCGAACACCGGGGAGCTGTTTTTT. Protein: CASSLGSGANTGELFF.

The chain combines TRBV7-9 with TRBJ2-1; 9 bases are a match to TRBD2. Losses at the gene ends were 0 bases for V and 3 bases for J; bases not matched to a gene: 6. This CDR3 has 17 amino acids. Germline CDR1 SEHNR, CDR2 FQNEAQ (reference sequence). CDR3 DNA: TGTGCCAGCAGCTTAGCGTGGCAGCGGGGGGTCTACAATGAGCAGTTCTTC. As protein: CASSLAWQRGVYNEQFF.

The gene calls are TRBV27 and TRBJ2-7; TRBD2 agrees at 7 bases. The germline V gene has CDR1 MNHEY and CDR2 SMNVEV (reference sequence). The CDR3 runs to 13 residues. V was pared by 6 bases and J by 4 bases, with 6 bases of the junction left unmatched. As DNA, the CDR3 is TGTGCCAGCAGCCCACGGGGGGTATACGAGCAGTACTTC. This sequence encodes CASSPRGVYEQYF.

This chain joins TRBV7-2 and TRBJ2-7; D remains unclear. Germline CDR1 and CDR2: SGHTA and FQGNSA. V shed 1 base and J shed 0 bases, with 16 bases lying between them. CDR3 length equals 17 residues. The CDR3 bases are TGTGCCAGCAGCTTAGGTAGAGATCTTCTGAGCTCCTACGAGCAGTACTTC. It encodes CASSLGRDLLSSYEQYF.

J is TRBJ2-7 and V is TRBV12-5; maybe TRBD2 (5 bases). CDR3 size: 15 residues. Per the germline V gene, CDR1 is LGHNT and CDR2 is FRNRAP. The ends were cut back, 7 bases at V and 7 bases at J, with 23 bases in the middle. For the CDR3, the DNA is TGTGCTAGTGCCCCTCCAGCGGCTTCGATCAATGAGCAGTACTTC. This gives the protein CASAPPAASINEQYF.

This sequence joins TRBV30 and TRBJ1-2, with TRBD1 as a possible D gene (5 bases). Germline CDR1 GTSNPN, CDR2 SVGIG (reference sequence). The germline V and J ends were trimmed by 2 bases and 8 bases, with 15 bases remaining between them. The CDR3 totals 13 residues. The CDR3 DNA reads TGTGCCTGGAGTCCCCGTGAAGGGGTAGGCTACACCTTC. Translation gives CAWSPREGVGYTF. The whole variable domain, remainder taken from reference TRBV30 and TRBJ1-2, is SQTIHQWPATLVQPVGSPLSLECTVEGTSNPNLYWYRQAAGRGLQLLFYSVGIGQISSEVPQNLSASRPQDRQFILSSKKLLLSDSGFYLCAWSPREGVGYTFGSGTRLTVV.

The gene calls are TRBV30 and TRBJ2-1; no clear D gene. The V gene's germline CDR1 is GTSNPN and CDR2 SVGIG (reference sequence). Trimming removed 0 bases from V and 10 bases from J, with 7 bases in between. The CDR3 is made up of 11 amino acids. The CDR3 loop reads CAWSVAREQFF. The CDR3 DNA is TGTGCCTGGAGTGTAGCGCGGGAGCAGTTCTTC.

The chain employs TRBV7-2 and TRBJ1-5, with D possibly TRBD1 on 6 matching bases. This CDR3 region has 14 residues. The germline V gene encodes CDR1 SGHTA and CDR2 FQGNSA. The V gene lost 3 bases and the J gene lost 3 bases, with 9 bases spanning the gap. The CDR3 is CASSLQGNNQPQHF. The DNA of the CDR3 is TGTGCCAGCAGCTTGCAGGGGAACAATCAGCCCCAGCATTTT.

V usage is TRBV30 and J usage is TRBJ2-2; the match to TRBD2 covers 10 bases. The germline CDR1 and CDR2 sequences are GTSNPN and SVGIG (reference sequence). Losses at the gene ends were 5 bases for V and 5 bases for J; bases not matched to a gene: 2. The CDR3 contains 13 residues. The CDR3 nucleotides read TGTGCCTGGCAGACTAGCGGGACCGGGGAGCTGTTTTTT. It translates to CAWQTSGTGELFF.

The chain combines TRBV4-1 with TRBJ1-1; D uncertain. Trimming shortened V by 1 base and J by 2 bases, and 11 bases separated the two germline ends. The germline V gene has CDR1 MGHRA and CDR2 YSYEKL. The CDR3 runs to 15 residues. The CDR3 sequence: CASSQGGLRNTEAFF. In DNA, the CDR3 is TGCGCCAGCAGCCAAGGAGGCCTTAGAAACACTGAAGCTTTCTTT.

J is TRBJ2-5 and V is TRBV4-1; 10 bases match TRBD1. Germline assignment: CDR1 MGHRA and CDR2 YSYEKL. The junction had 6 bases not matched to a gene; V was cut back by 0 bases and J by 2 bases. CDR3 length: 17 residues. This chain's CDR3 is CASSQDPPDRGQETQYF. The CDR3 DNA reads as TGCGCCAGCAGCCAAGATCCCCCGGACAGGGGGCAAGAGACCCAGTACTTC.

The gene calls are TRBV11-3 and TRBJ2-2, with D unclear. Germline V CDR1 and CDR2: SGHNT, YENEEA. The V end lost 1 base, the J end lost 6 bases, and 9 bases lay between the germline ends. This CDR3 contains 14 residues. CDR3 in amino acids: CASSLVWSPGELFF. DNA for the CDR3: TGTGCCAGCAGCTTAGTCTGGAGTCCCGGGGAGCTGTTTTTT.

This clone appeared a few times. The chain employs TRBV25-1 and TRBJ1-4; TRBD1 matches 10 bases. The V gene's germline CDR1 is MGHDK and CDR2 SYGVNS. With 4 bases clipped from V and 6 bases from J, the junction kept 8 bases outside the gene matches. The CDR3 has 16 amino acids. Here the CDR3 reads CASSAFSGTGDEKLFF. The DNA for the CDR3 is TGTGCCAGCAGTGCCTTTTCCGGGACAGGGGATGAAAAACTGTTTTTT.

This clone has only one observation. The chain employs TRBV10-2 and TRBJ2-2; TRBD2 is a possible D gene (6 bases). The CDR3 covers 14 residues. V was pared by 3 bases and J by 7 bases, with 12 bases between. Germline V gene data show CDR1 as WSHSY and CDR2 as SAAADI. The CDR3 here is CASSDREFVGELFF. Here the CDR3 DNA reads TGCGCCAGCAGTGACCGGGAGTTTGTCGGGGAGCTGTTTTTT.

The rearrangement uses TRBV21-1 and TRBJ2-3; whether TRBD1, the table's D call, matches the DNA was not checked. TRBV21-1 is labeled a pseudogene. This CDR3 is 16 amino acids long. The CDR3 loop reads CASSKRDRVSTDTQYF. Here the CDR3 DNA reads TGTGCCAGCAGCAAGAGGGACAGGGTAAGCACAGATACGCAGTATTTT.

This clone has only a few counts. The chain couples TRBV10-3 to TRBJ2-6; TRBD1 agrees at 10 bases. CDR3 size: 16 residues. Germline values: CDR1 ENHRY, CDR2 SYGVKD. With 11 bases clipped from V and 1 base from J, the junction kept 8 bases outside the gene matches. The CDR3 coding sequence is TGTGCCTCCGTGGGACAGGGGCTTTCTGGGGCCAACGTCCTGACTTTC. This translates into CASVGQGLSGANVLTF.

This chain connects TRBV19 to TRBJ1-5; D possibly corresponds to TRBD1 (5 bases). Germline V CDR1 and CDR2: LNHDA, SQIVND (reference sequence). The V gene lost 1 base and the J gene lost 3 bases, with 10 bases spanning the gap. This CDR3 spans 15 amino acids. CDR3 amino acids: CASSIVWGPNQPQHF. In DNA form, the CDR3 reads TGTGCCAGTAGTATAGTGTGGGGCCCCAATCAGCCCCAGCATTTT.

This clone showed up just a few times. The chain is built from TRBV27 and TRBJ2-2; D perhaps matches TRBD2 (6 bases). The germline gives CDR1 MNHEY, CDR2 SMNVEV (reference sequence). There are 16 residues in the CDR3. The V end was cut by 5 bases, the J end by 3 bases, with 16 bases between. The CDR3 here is CASSPRLGLDTGELFF. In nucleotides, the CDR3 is TGTGCCAGCAGTCCCCGACTAGGGTTGGACACCGGGGAGCTGTTTTTT.

The CDR3 reads CASSVSGYGYTF. For the CDR3, the DNA is TGCGCCAGCAGTGTATCGGGCTATGGCTACACCTTC. The rearrangement joins TRBV10-2 to TRBJ1-2; D gene uncertain. Trimming left V 4 bases short and J 4 bases short, with 7 bases between. This CDR3 region has 12 residues. Germline lookup yields CDR1 WSHSY and CDR2 SAAADI.

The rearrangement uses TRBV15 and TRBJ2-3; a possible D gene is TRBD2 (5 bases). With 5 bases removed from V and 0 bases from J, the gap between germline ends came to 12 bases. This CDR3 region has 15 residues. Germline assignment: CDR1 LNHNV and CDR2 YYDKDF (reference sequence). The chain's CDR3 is CATSAERRSTDTQYF. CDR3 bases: TGTGCCACCAGCGCCGAGCGGAGGAGCACAGATACGCAGTATTTT. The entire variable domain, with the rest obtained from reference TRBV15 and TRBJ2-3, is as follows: DAMVIQNPRYQVTQFGKPVTLSCSQTLNHNVMYWYQQKSSQAPKLLFHYYDKDFNNEADTPDNFQSRRPNTSFCFLDIRSPGLGDTAMYLCATSAERRSTDTQYFGPGTRLTVL.